The source of this T cell receptor (beta chain) is a study of graft-versus-host responses after intestinal transplantation. Study at large: Isolated intestinal, liver-intestinal, or multivisceral transplants were what recipients had. Uniformly, recipients were administered anti-thymocyte globulin induction with subsequent tacrolimus and steroids for roughly three years.

V was trimmed by 0 bases and J by 1 base, leaving 11 bases between them. This CDR3 region has 16 residues. Germline V gene sequence: CDR1 SGHRS, CDR2 YFSETQ. Method: immunoSEQ multiplex PCR; TCRdb's copy keeps in-frame clones and lacks some. The sample holds 20,000 or so clones, about nine tenths seen once. Study findings and constraints: Allografts of patients with graft-donor T cell macrochimerism showed high graft-versus-host to host-versus-graft clone ratios.

Of note for this clone: Its specificity is not known.

The sample was PBMCs, taken less than 400 days after transplant. This sequence originates from a human patient who received an intestinal transplant, so some T cells may come from the graft donor. The chain couples TRBV5-1 to TRBJ2-1; D is uncertain. The CDR3 region is CASSLGPLRSYNEQFF. In DNA form, the CDR3 reads TGCGCCAGCAGCTTGGGACCACTAAGATCCTACAATGAGCAGTTCTTC.